The 12 T cell receptor beta chains given below trace back to one sample, sequenced in a study of cytomegalovirus exposure and HLA in healthy donors. The PCR was carried out with 60 Vbeta primers and 13 Jbeta primers. Measured with immunoSEQ multiplex PCR; TCRdb has only the in-frame clones, and not every one. Of 150,000 to 200,000 clones detected, around 82% appear once; the ten largest clones hold under 15%. Input material: PBMCs. These receptors were collected from a woman between 45 and 65 years old in good health and CMV-seropositive.

This chain uses TRBV5-8 with TRBJ1-2, with D unclear. CDR1 is SGHTS and CDR2 is YDEGEE in the germline V gene. The CDR3 contains 14 residues. With 6 bases removed from V and 6 bases from J, the gap between germline ends came to 18 bases. This CDR3 reads CASTGLRENDGYTF. The DNA for the CDR3 is TGTGCCAGCACCGGGTTACGGGAGAACGATGGCTACACCTTC.

The CDR3 DNA sequence: TGTGCCAGCAGCGTAGGGACAGCTAACTATGGCTACACCTTC. Encoded protein: CASSVGTANYGYTF. This sequence joins TRBV7-8 and TRBJ1-2; 7 positions match TRBD1. The CDR3 spans 14 residues. V lost 5 bases and J lost 0; bases outside the gene matches: 3. The germline CDR1 and CDR2 sequences are SGHVS and FQNEAQ.

This clone occurred a few times. The V and J genes are TRBV19 and TRBJ2-7, with 9 bases fitting TRBD1. J lost 6 bases, V lost 5 bases, and 14 bases had no gene match. The germline gives CDR1 LNHDA, CDR2 SQIVND (reference sequence). The CDR3 is 16 residues long. CDR3 in DNA: TGTGCCAGTAGTCCAACAGGGACAGGGTGGGAGTCCGAGCAGTACTTC. It translates to CASSPTGTGWESEQYF.

The rearrangement uses TRBV19 and TRBJ2-3; 8 nucleotides agree with TRBD2. This CDR3 contains 13 residues. The trim removed 0 bases at V and 8 bases at J, leaving 1 base unmatched. Germline values: CDR1 LNHDA, CDR2 SQIVND (reference sequence). Written as DNA, the CDR3 is TGTGCCAGTAGTATAGACGGGGGGGGTACGCAGTATTTT. Its protein product is CASSIDGGGTQYF.

The rearrangement uses TRBV5-1 and TRBJ2-7, with 8 nucleotides matching TRBD1. After removal of 5 bases from V and 3 bases from J, the junction contained 7 bases not matched to a gene. CDR3 length equals 14 residues. The germline V gene has CDR1 SGHRS and CDR2 YFSETQ. CDR3 amino acids: CASRVETGDYEQYF. For the CDR3, the DNA is TGCGCCAGCAGGGTGGAGACAGGGGACTACGAGCAGTACTTC.

J is TRBJ2-1 and V is TRBV5-5, with 8 bases matching TRBD1. This CDR3 spans 14 amino acids. The germline V gene encodes CDR1 SGHKS and CDR2 YYEKEE (reference sequence). Losses at the gene ends were 4 bases for V and 3 bases for J; bases not matched to a gene: 3. Here the CDR3 DNA reads TGTGCCAGCAGCGCGGACAGGGTCTACAATGAGCAGTTCTTC. This sequence encodes CASSADRVYNEQFF.

The genes are TRBV10-3 and TRBJ2-1; 15 bases align to TRBD2. V trimming: 9 bases; J trimming: 2 bases; junction bases outside the gene matches: 2. The germline CDR1 and CDR2 sequences are ENHRY and SYGVKD. This CDR3 has 15 residues. The CDR3 DNA sequence: TGTGCCATTCGGACTAGCGGGGGGGCCTACAATGAGCAGTTCTTC. Encoded protein: CAIRTSGGAYNEQFF.

The genes are TRBV7-9 and TRBJ1-4, with unresolved D. CDR1 is SEHNR, CDR2 FQNEAQ, per germline (reference sequence). This CDR3 has 15 amino acids. Trimming shortened V by 4 bases and J by 0 bases, and 9 bases separated the two germline ends. The CDR3 loop reads CASSSPGTTNEKLFF. The CDR3 DNA follows: TGTGCCAGCAGCTCCCCGGGAACAACTAATGAAAAACTGTTTTTT.

This clone was picked up one time. The chain employs TRBV12-5 and TRBJ1-5; 9 nucleotides agree with TRBD1. Germline CDR1 reads LGHNT; CDR2 reads FRNRAP. The V gene end was trimmed by 0 bases and the J gene end by 5 bases; junction bases not matched to a gene: 8. The CDR3 contains 17 residues. CDR3 coding DNA: TGTGCTAGTGGTTTGGTAATCTGGGACAGGGAATATCAGCCCCAGCATTTT. The encoded protein is CASGLVIWDREYQPQHF.

The V call is TRBV11-2, the J call TRBJ2-7, with D tentatively TRBD2 (6 bases). Germline-derived CDR1 and CDR2 are SGHAT and FQNNGV. This CDR3 is built from 13 residues. V lost 5 bases, J lost 3 bases, and 11 bases lay in between. The CDR3 is CASSLGDFYEQYF. CDR3 coding DNA: TGTGCCAGCAGCCTTGGGGACTTCTACGAGCAGTACTTC.

The table lists this clone with a count of one. CDR3 sequence (DNA): TGTGCCAGCAGCCTCGGGACTAGGGGGGGAAATGAGCAGTTCTTC. Translation: CASSLGTRGGNEQFF. This chain links TRBV7-3 with TRBJ2-1, with TRBD2 matching 8 bases. The CDR3 has 15 amino acids. Trimming cost V 5 bases and J 7 bases; bases outside gene matches: 10. The V gene's germline CDR1 is SGHTA and CDR2 FQGTGA.

CDR3 in amino acids: CASSQDFLREGNQPQHF. The CDR3 region has the DNA TGCGCCAGCAGCCAAGATTTTTTGAGGGAGGGCAATCAGCCCCAGCATTTT. J is TRBJ1-5 and V is TRBV4-1; D unresolved. This CDR3 region has 17 residues. Germline V gives CDR1 MGHRA, CDR2 YSYEKL. V was clipped by 0 bases and J by 2 bases, with 14 bases between them.